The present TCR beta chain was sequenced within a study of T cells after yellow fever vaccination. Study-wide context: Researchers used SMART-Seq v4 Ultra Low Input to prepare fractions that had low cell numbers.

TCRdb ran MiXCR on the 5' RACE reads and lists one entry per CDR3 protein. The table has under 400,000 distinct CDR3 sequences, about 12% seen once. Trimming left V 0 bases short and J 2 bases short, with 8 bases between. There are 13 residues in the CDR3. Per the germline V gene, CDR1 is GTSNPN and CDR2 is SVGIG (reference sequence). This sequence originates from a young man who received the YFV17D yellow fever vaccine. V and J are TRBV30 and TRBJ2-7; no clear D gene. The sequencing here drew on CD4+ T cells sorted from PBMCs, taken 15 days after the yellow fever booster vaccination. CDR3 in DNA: TGTGCCTGGAGTGTAGAACCCCCCTACGAGCAGTACTTC. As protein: CAWSVEPPYEQYF.